These 5 T cell receptor beta chains share one sample of origin, sequenced in a study of shared clonotypes between healthy human individuals. The naive CD8 population came from CD45RO-negative cells selected for CCR7, without terminally differentiated effector memory CD45RA+ cells. Sequencing used immunoSEQ multiplex PCR; TCRdb keeps in-frame clones, though not all of them. The sample has some 600,000 clones; approximately 96% are singletons. The sample taken for sequencing was naive CD8+ T cells sorted from blood. The receptors here all came from a woman aged 25 to 39 in good health.

The sample holds one count of this clone. V usage is TRBV11-3 and J usage is TRBJ1-2; a possible D gene is TRBD1 (5 bases). CDR1 and CDR2 from the germline V gene are SGHNT and YENEEA. V shed 5 bases and J shed 5 bases, with 18 bases lying between them. The CDR3 contains 15 residues. For the CDR3, the DNA is TGTGCCAGCAGCCCTCCGGCAGGGCCGATATATGGCTACACCTTC. Its translation: CASSPPAGPIYGYTF.

The sample holds one count of this clone. V is TRBV27 and J is TRBJ2-1; D not resolved. The CDR3 runs 12 residues. V was shortened by 6 bases and J by 6 bases, with 9 bases between the two germline ends. CDR1 MNHEY and CDR2 SMNVEV come from the germline V gene (reference sequence). CDR3 sequence: CASSPDCNEQFF. CDR3 in DNA: TGTGCCAGCAGCCCTGACTGCAATGAGCAGTTCTTC.

The chain links TRBV28 to TRBJ2-1; 11 bases are a match to TRBD2. The CDR3 covers 15 residues. Germline lookup yields CDR1 MDHEN and CDR2 SYDVKM. V shed 5 bases and J 12 bases; nucleotides not matched to a gene: 12. The CDR3 sequence: CASSLGLAEAPSQFF. CDR3 sequence (DNA): TGTGCCAGCAGTCTGGGACTAGCGGAAGCGCCCTCGCAGTTCTTC.

This sequence joins TRBV28 and TRBJ1-2; D uncertain. Trimming removed 4 bases at V and 10 bases at J, with 28 bases between. CDR1 is MDHEN and CDR2 is SYDVKM in the germline V gene. This CDR3 has 17 amino acids. CDR3 loop: CASSSSGPEGFFHNYTF. The CDR3 DNA reads TGTGCCAGCAGTTCTTCTGGGCCAGAAGGGTTTTTCCATAACTACACCTTC.

The chain joins TRBV4-1 to TRBJ2-7; 10 bases match TRBD1. Germline V lookup: CDR1 MGHRA, CDR2 YSYEKL. The CDR3 is 16 residues long. With 6 bases clipped from V and 5 bases from J, the junction kept 13 bases outside the gene matches. The CDR3 DNA follows: TGCGCCAGCAGTCTCACCTACGGGACAGGGGTGGACGAGCAGTACTTC. Translated: CASSLTYGTGVDEQYF.